Each of the 30 T cell receptor beta chains below was sequenced from the same sample in a study of control samples from healthy donors and cancer patients (dated by TCRdb to about 2020). Libraries were built with the immunoSEQ multiplex PCR assay. TCRdb retrieved this table from immuneACCESS and kept in-frame rearrangements only. Not all clones are present; in checked studies, unresolved V genes account for under half, and no reason is known for the remainder. The sample yields 50,000 to 70,000 clones; roughly 95% were counted once. The ten largest account for roughly 0.99% of the sample. Sequenced input: blood. These receptors all come from a woman under 30 in good health.

This chain connects TRBV6-5 to TRBJ1-1, with TRBD1 identical over 7 bases. CDR3 size: 14 residues. The germline V gene has CDR1 MNHEY and CDR2 SVGAGI. Trimming at V came to 5 bases and at J to 3 bases, leaving 6 bases not matched to a gene. This chain's CDR3 is CASSTGDSDTEAFF. CDR3 DNA: TGTGCCAGCAGTACTGGGGACAGTGACACTGAAGCTTTCTTT.

The chain joins TRBV4-1 to TRBJ2-1, with 9 bases lining up with TRBD2. CDR1 and CDR2 from the germline V gene are MGHRA and YSYEKL. V gave up 4 bases and J gave up 6 bases; unmatched junction bases: 7. This CDR3 is built from 15 residues. The CDR3 loop reads CASSRYSGGTNEQFF. The CDR3 bases are TGCGCCAGCAGCCGATATAGCGGGGGCACCAATGAGCAGTTCTTC.

The chain couples TRBV6-1 to TRBJ1-6; D is uncertain. Germline-derived CDR1 and CDR2 are MNHNS and SASEGT. The CDR3 has 13 residues. V lost 2 bases to trimming and J lost 12 bases, with 11 bases between them. The DNA of the CDR3 is TGTGCCAGCAGTGAACGGGAGTCGGAACCCCTCCACTTT. Its protein is CASSERESEPLHF.

This chain uses TRBV7-8 with TRBJ2-1; TRBD2 agrees at 9 bases. V shed 7 bases and J 7 bases; nucleotides not matched to a gene: 17. This CDR3 has 17 amino acids. Germline CDR1 and CDR2: SGHVS and FQNEAQ. This chain's CDR3 is CASNPRGSGGPRNEQFF. CDR3 DNA sequence: TGTGCCAGCAACCCTCGGGGGAGCGGGGGGCCAAGGAATGAGCAGTTCTTC.

The table lists this clone with a count of one. The gene calls are TRBV21-1 and TRBJ1-2. TRBV21-1 is classified as a pseudogene. The CDR3 is 13 amino acids. The CDR3 protein is CGFGGAANYGYTF. CDR3 nucleotides: TGCGGGTTTGGGGGGGCAGCTAACTATGGCTACACCTTC.

The rearrangement uses TRBV9 and TRBJ1-3; D perhaps matches TRBD1 (5 bases). CDR1 is SGDLS, CDR2 YYNGEE, per germline. The CDR3 has 17 residues. V was pared by 2 bases and J by 0 bases, with 15 bases between. CDR3 protein: CASSVPQVYSSGNTIYF. CDR3 coding DNA: TGTGCCAGCAGCGTTCCACAGGTCTACTCCTCTGGAAACACCATATATTTT. Full variable domain (outside the CDR3, taken from reference TRBV9 and TRBJ1-3): DSGVTQTPKHLITATGQRVTLRCSPRSGDLSVYWYQQSLDQGLQFLIQYYNGEERAKGNILERFSAQQFPDLHSELNLSSLELGDSALYFCASSVPQVYSSGNTIYFGEGSWLTVV.

V usage is TRBV7-2 and J usage is TRBJ1-3; no reliable D call. Trimming took 5 bases from V and 0 from J, leaving 11 bases between them. The CDR3 contains 15 residues. Germline assignment: CDR1 SGHTA and CDR2 FQGNSA. The CDR3 bases are TGTGCCAGCAGCCTCCAGCAGAGCTCTGGAAACACCATATATTTT. The encoded protein is CASSLQQSSGNTIYF.

The CDR3 here is CASSLTGVNEKLFF. CDR3 DNA sequence: TGTGCCAGCAGCTTGACAGGAGTTAATGAAAAACTGTTTTTT. This chain links TRBV28 with TRBJ1-4; TRBD1 is a possible D gene (6 bases). Trimming removed 6 bases from V and 4 bases from J, with 12 bases in between. From germline, CDR1 is MDHEN and CDR2 SYDVKM. The CDR3 totals 14 residues. Filled out from reference TRBV28 and TRBJ1-4, the complete variable domain reads DVKVTQSSRYLVKRTGEKVFLECVQDMDHENMFWYRQDPGLGLRLIYFSYDVKMKEKGDIPEGYSVSREKKERFSLILESASTNQTSMYLCASSLTGVNEKLFFGSGTQLSVL.

V gene TRBV9 combines with J gene TRBJ2-3; D is unclear. V lost 0 bases and J lost 1, with 15 bases in between. CDR3 length: 17 amino acids. The germline V gene encodes CDR1 SGDLS and CDR2 YYNGEE. For the CDR3, the DNA is TGTGCCAGCAGCGTAGGTCTCAAGCATGCCGGCACAGATACGCAGTATTTT. Encoded protein: CASSVGLKHAGTDTQYF.

The chain employs TRBV7-2 and TRBJ2-3, with 7 nucleotides matching TRBD2. The CDR3 has 16 residues. V was pared by 4 bases and J by 2 bases, with 9 bases of the junction left unmatched. CDR1 SGHTA and CDR2 FQGNSA come from the germline V gene. CDR3 nucleotides: TGTGCCAGCAGCTCCCACGGGACTACCTTCACAGATACGCAGTATTTT. It translates to CASSSHGTTFTDTQYF.

This chain uses TRBV5-1 with TRBJ1-6; D remains unclear. The V gene lost 5 bases and the J gene lost 0 bases, with 6 bases spanning the gap. CDR3 length: 14 amino acids. Germline loops: CDR1 SGHRS, CDR2 YFSETQ. The CDR3 nucleotides read TGCGCCAGCAGGCTGAGCTCCTATAATTCACCCCTCCACTTT. It specifies CASRLSSYNSPLHF.

The CDR3 DNA sequence: TGTGCCAGCAGCCCCGGGACTAGCGGGGGGGAGGCAGATACGCAGTATTTT. This codes for CASSPGTSGGEADTQYF. The chain couples TRBV6-4 to TRBJ2-3; TRBD2 matches 16 bases. Looked up from germline, CDR1 is MRHNA and CDR2 is SNTAGT. V lost 6 bases to trimming and J lost 4 bases; unmatched junction nucleotides: 7. The CDR3 totals 17 residues.

This chain uses TRBV6-5 with TRBJ1-2; no firm D call. There are 13 residues in the CDR3. Germline CDR1 and CDR2: MNHEY and SVGAGI. V gave up 0 bases and J gave up 6 bases, with 8 bases separating them. CDR3 nucleotide sequence: TGTGCCAGCAGTTACTCGAATGGGAATGGCTACACCTTC. Translation: CASSYSNGNGYTF.

The gene calls are TRBV28 and TRBJ2-6; D is perhaps TRBD1 (6 bases). This CDR3 is built from 15 residues. The germline V and J ends were trimmed by 8 bases and 2 bases, with 13 bases remaining between them. Germline V gene sequence: CDR1 MDHEN, CDR2 SYDVKM. CDR3: CASSGQGPGANVLTF. The CDR3 coding sequence is TGTGCCAGCTCTGGGCAGGGGCCTGGGGCCAACGTCCTGACTTTC.

This sequence joins TRBV4-1 and TRBJ2-1, with TRBD2 matching 12 bases. The CDR3 consists of 15 residues. Losses at the gene ends were 3 bases for V and 6 bases for J; bases not matched to a gene: 3. Germline values: CDR1 MGHRA, CDR2 YSYEKL. The CDR3 spells CASSQLAGGANEQFF. The CDR3 DNA sequence: TGCGCCAGCAGCCAGCTAGCGGGGGGGGCCAATGAGCAGTTCTTC.

This chain connects TRBV28 to TRBJ1-2, with a weak D call TRBD1 (6 bases). CDR3 size: 12 residues. Per the germline V gene, CDR1 is MDHEN and CDR2 is SYDVKM. Trimming left V 5 bases short and J 5 bases short, with 9 bases between. The CDR3 nucleotides read TGTGCCAGCAGTCTAGGACAGTATGGCTACACCTTC. Translation gives CASSLGQYGYTF.

The V gene is TRBV6-1, the J gene TRBJ2-6; unclear D gene. V lost 1 base and J 1 base, leaving 5 bases between the germline ends. In germline, CDR1 is MNHNS, CDR2 SASEGT. This CDR3 has 15 residues. For the CDR3, the DNA is TGTGCCAGCAGTGAAGGTCTATCTGGGGCCAACGTCCTGACTTTC. Translating it yields CASSEGLSGANVLTF.

A single count supports this clone. This chain connects TRBV25-1 to TRBJ1-1; D unclear. This CDR3 spans 14 amino acids. Germline assignment: CDR1 MGHDK and CDR2 SYGVNS. V was cut by 1 base and J by 11 bases, with 17 bases left in between. CDR3 sequence: CASSEWEGDGGAFF. CDR3 nucleotide sequence: TGTGCCAGCAGTGAATGGGAAGGCGACGGCGGCGCTTTCTTT. Full variable domain (rest looked up from reference TRBV25-1 and TRBJ1-1): EADIYQTPRYLVIGTGKKITLECSQTMGHDKMYWYQQDPGMELHLIHYSYGVNSTEKGDLSSESTVSRIRTEHFPLTLESARPSHTSQYLCASSEWEGDGGAFFGQGTRLTVV.

The chain combines TRBV9 with TRBJ1-1; 8 bases align to TRBD1. Germline loops: CDR1 SGDLS, CDR2 YYNGEE. Trimming removed 6 bases from V and 4 bases from J; junction bases left unmatched: 8. The CDR3 extends over 14 amino acids. The CDR3 spells CASTLTGEVTEAFF. In DNA form, the CDR3 reads TGTGCCAGCACACTGACAGGGGAGGTCACTGAAGCTTTCTTT.

The genes are TRBV6-1 and TRBJ2-5; tentatively, D is TRBD1 (6 bases). Germline V gives CDR1 MNHNS, CDR2 SASEGT. V lost 2 bases to trimming and J lost 5 bases, with 18 bases between them. The CDR3 is 16 amino acids. For the CDR3, the DNA is TGTGCCAGCAGTGAATTGAGGGGGAGCGTTTTTGAGACCCAGTACTTC. This encodes CASSELRGSVFETQYF.

The chain employs TRBV5-1 and TRBJ2-2; the D gene is possibly TRBD2 (5 bases). CDR1 and CDR2 (germline): SGHRS, YFSETQ. The CDR3 extends over 15 amino acids. Trimming took 0 bases from V and 3 from J, leaving 9 bases between them. The chain's CDR3 is CASSLGGGYTGELFF. The CDR3 DNA reads TGCGCCAGCAGCTTGGGAGGAGGATACACCGGGGAGCTGTTTTTT.

This sequence joins TRBV6-5 and TRBJ1-1, with a weak D call TRBD1 (6 bases). The V gene's germline CDR1 is MNHEY and CDR2 SVGAGI. The V end lost 11 bases, the J end lost 3 bases, and 16 bases lay between the germline ends. The CDR3 covers 13 residues. The CDR3 loop reads CASKGGGDTEAFF. In DNA, the CDR3 is TGTGCCTCCAAGGGGGGTGGAGACACTGAAGCTTTCTTT.

This chain links TRBV18 with TRBJ1-2; D is perhaps TRBD1 (6 bases). The CDR3 sequence is 14 residues long. Looked up from germline, CDR1 is KGHSH and CDR2 is LQKENI. V lost 4 bases, J lost 10 bases, and 19 bases lay in between. The CDR3 reads CASSLGPKTGNYTF. The CDR3 nucleotides are TGTGCCAGCTCACTTGGCCCCAAAACAGGGAACTACACCTTC.

The CDR3 sequence: CASSQGGGRSDTQYF. CDR3 nucleotide sequence: TGTGCCAGCAGCCAAGGCGGGGGGAGGTCAGATACGCAGTATTTT. The chain uses TRBV3-1 (or the pseudogene TRBV3-2) and TRBJ2-3, with 8 positions matching TRBD2. The CDR3 is 15 amino acids. CDR1 is LGHDT, CDR2 YNNKEL, per germline (reference sequence). V lost 1 base and J lost 4; bases outside the gene matches: 4.

The J gene is TRBJ1-4, the V gene TRBV19, with TRBD1 matching 8 bases. J gave up 6 bases and V 3 bases, and 21 bases lay outside the gene matches. The CDR3 is made up of 20 amino acids. Germline V gene data show CDR1 as LNHDA and CDR2 as SQIVND (reference sequence). CDR3 bases: TGTGCCAGTAGTATGGGGCCAGGGGGCGCTGGGCGGATGGATTATGAAAAACTGTTTTTT. Its protein is CASSMGPGGAGRMDYEKLFF.

This chain links TRBV5-6 with TRBJ2-2; TRBD1 matches at 8 bases. V was pared by 4 bases and J by 2 bases, with 7 bases of the junction left unmatched. This CDR3 is built from 16 residues. Germline V gives CDR1 SGHDT, CDR2 YYEEEE. CDR3: CASSRAAGGNTGELFF. The CDR3 coding sequence is TGTGCCAGCAGCAGGGCGGCAGGGGGCAACACCGGGGAGCTGTTTTTT.

The chain recombines TRBV6-4 with TRBJ2-1; D is ambiguous. The ends were cut back, 1 base at V and 9 bases at J, with 10 bases in the middle. Germline V CDR1 and CDR2: MRHNA, SNTAGT. The CDR3 is 13 residues long. Here the CDR3 reads CASSDLGVGEQFF. Written as DNA, the CDR3 is TGTGCCAGCAGTGACTTAGGAGTGGGTGAGCAGTTCTTC.

V gene TRBV10-3 combines with J gene TRBJ2-1; TRBD2 matches at 12 bases. The CDR3 has 16 residues. Germline values: CDR1 ENHRY, CDR2 SYGVKD. The trim removed 3 bases at V and 7 bases at J, leaving 7 bases unmatched. CDR3 sequence (DNA): TGTGCCATCAGTGACCCTCTAGCGGGGGGGCGAAATGAGCAGTTCTTC. Protein sequence: CAISDPLAGGRNEQFF.

The V gene is TRBV28, the J gene TRBJ2-3, with D perhaps TRBD1 (6 bases). This CDR3 is built from 12 residues. Germline values: CDR1 MDHEN, CDR2 SYDVKM. V was shortened by 6 bases and J by 9 bases, with 13 bases between the two germline ends. The CDR3 spells CASSQLQGTQYF. DNA for the CDR3: TGTGCCAGCAGCCAACTCCAGGGGACGCAGTATTTT.

The chain recombines TRBV7-2 with TRBJ2-5; 9 bases fit TRBD2. Germline V gene sequence: CDR1 SGHTA, CDR2 FQGNSA. This CDR3 contains 16 residues. J lost 1 base, V lost 5 bases, and 8 bases had no gene match. The CDR3: CASSPTILAGQETQYF. CDR3 DNA: TGTGCCAGCAGCCCAACCATACTAGCGGGCCAAGAGACCCAGTACTTC.